The sequence of this T cell receptor (beta chain) was determined in a study of PD-1 blockade in classical Hodgkin lymphoma (dated by TCRdb to the early 2020s). In terms of the full investigation: Nivolumab dosing was 3 mg/kg intravenously every 2 weeks, continuing until either disease progression or unacceptable toxicity. The study used CyTOF and TCR beta sequencing to define a peripheral blood immune signature of response to PD-1 blockade in classical Hodgkin lymphoma.

Genomic DNA was extracted with the Qiagen DNeasy kit from unsorted PBMCs and from negatively selected CD4+ and CD8+ fractions. Using primers that anneal to V and J segments, immunoSEQ multiplex PCR amplified the TCR beta CDR3 regions. A synthetic immune receptor repertoire was used to minimize amplification bias, and remaining bias was computationally removed after sequencing. The authors' pipeline ran thus. Repertoire diversity was quantified as the Shannon entropy index using custom Python scripts. Unsorted, CD4+ and CD8+ repertoires were analyzed separately, except in combined analyses where CD4+ and CD8+ sequences were merged in silico. Clonal expansion was defined as a frequency increase of at least 2-fold after treatment compared with C1D1, and clones undetected at baseline were assigned a pseudocount of 0.5. Clones with 0 or 1 copy at C1D1 were defined as singleton clones, while clones with 2 or more copies were defined as non-singleton clones. Clones expanded in unsorted samples were assigned a CD4+, CD8+ or unknown annotation through matching of protein sequences in sorted samples from the same patient. Wilcoxon tests on paired samples were used to test diversity changes from C1D1 to C4D1. TCRdb obtained this table from immuneACCESS and retained in-frame rearrangements with V and J assigned. These tables miss some clones; where compared with another copy, unresolved V genes account for less than half of the shortfall, and the remainder is unexplained. V, J and clone size are those of that table, while D and trimming were read from the DNA. Present in this sample are some 48,000 clones, approximately 80% of which were seen just once. The top ten clones comprise under 20% of the sample.

This clone was recorded once. This clone's antigen is unknown. The record has no base qualities; no much larger clone is one base away. The V end loses 1 base and the J end loses 3 bases, and a stretch of 9 bases separates them. The germline V gene sets CDR1 to LGHNA and CDR2 to YNFKEQ. The CDR3 holds 15 amino acids from the cysteine to the phenylalanine. Only the CDR3 part of the read is kept: 45 bases, read in frame from the first base. Beyond this particular receptor, the publication reports: Baseline TCR diversity was reported to be lower in newly diagnosed patients than in healthy donors, and even lower in relapsed/refractory patients. Among trial patients, those achieving complete response had baseline diversity similar to that of newly diagnosed patients, while diversity was significantly lower in partial responders and progressors. The study was limited to a single clinical trial cohort, and causes of repertoire differences, possibly disease activity or prior therapy, remained undefined. By C4D1, a significant rise was seen in CD4+ TCR diversity but not in CD8+ TCR diversity (p=0.0027 vs p=0.16), and the rise was most apparent among complete responders (p=0.02). Patients starting nivolumab less than 1 year after ASCT had lower diversity and were excluded from later analyses to avoid confounding by immune reconstitution.

The sample's time point label, decoded: cycle 4 day 1 (C4D1), after around six weeks of nivolumab. All trial patients had relapsed after autologous stem cell transplantation, with cohorts A, B and C differing in prior brentuximab vedotin exposure. The trial cohort comprised more than 55 patients with relapsed/refractory classical Hodgkin lymphoma whose best overall responses were complete response, partial response or progressive disease. In the multi-cohort phase II CheckMate 205 trial, trial patients received single-agent nivolumab. An independent review committee assessed best overall response by applying the 2007 International Working Group response criteria. Trial PBMCs were collected just before the start of nivolumab (C1D1) and during therapy at cycle 2 day 1 and cycle 4 day 1. Peripheral blood was collected in 8 mL Vacutainer Cell Preparation Tubes, from which PBMCs were isolated by centrifugation and then cryopreserved.

This TCR came from a human donor with classical Hodgkin lymphoma. The sequence links TRBV4-2 to TRBJ2-2, with the identity of the D gene unclear. Sample: peripheral blood mononuclear cells (PBMCs), taken before the fourth cycle of nivolumab. The CDR3 region has the sequence CASSQGLGDTGELFF. The sequenced DNA is TGTGCCAGCAGCCAAGGACTTGGGGACACCGGGGAGCTGTTTTTT.